One and the same sample provided the 14 T cell receptor beta chains below, sequenced in a study of cytomegalovirus exposure and HLA in healthy donors. The study ran its PCR with 60 Vbeta and 13 Jbeta primers. Measured with immunoSEQ multiplex PCR; TCRdb has only the in-frame clones, and not every one. The data show about 190,000 clones, 60% to 80% seen once. Input material: PBMCs. These TCRs come from a woman aged 25 to 39 in good health and CMV-seropositive.

This clone was seen many times. The CDR3 DNA follows: TGTGCCAGCAGCCCGGACAGAAGGCTTCTTTTTAACACTGAAGCTTTCTTT. It is translated as CASSPDRRLLFNTEAFF. The chain joins TRBV11-2 to TRBJ1-1; TRBD1 is a possible D gene (6 bases). The V and J ends lost 5 bases and 2 bases respectively, with 21 bases between them. The CDR3 is made up of 17 amino acids. CDR1 is SGHAT, CDR2 FQNNGV, per germline.

The genes are TRBV6-1 and TRBJ2-5, with 7 bases matching TRBD2. CDR3 length equals 13 residues. V was pared by 5 bases and J by 7 bases, with 7 bases of the junction left unmatched. CDR1 MNHNS and CDR2 SASEGT come from the germline V gene. CDR3 region: CASSPRGEGTQYF. In DNA, the CDR3 is TGTGCCAGCAGTCCCCGGGGGGAGGGGACCCAGTACTTC.

This clone came up once. J is TRBJ2-7 and V is TRBV19; perhaps TRBD1 as D (6 bases). The CDR3 has 14 residues. Germline values: CDR1 LNHDA, CDR2 SQIVND (reference sequence). Trimming pared 4 bases from V and 3 bases from J, leaving 13 bases between. CDR3 loop: CASSTPTGFYEQYF. The DNA of the CDR3 is TGTGCCAGTAGTACCCCGACAGGTTTCTACGAGCAGTACTTC.

This CDR3 reads CASSEGSGKITSEQFF. In DNA form, the CDR3 reads TGTGCCAGCAGTGAGGGGAGCGGGAAAATTACAAGTGAGCAGTTCTTC. The chain recombines TRBV6-1 with TRBJ2-1; 7 bases line up with TRBD2. This CDR3 contains 16 residues. Germline V gene data show CDR1 as MNHNS and CDR2 as SASEGT. The V and J ends lost 3 bases and 9 bases, in that order; junction bases with no gene match: 14.

This chain uses TRBV5-5 with TRBJ2-5, with TRBD2 matching over 9 bases. CDR1 and CDR2 from the germline V gene are SGHKS and YYEKEE (reference sequence). The CDR3 is 15 amino acids. The V gene end was trimmed by 0 bases and the J gene end by 5 bases; junction bases not matched to a gene: 5. As DNA, the CDR3 is TGTGCCAGCAGCTTGGGGGCGGGAGGGTACGAGACCCAGTACTTC. Translated: CASSLGAGGYETQYF.

The chain couples TRBV6-5 to TRBJ1-2; 8 positions match TRBD1. The CDR3 is 13 amino acids. CDR1 and CDR2 (germline): MNHEY, SVGAGI. The V segment lost 5 bases and the J segment 2 bases; nucleotides outside the gene matches: 1. As DNA, the CDR3 is TGTGCCAGCAGTCGGGACAGGAACTATGGCTACACCTTC. Protein: CASSRDRNYGYTF.

This clone is classed as medium-sized (0.01 to 0.1%). This rearrangement joins TRBV6-1 to TRBJ2-7; 8 nucleotides align to TRBD2. The CDR3 contains 16 residues. Germline V CDR1 and CDR2: MNHNS, SASEGT. V lost 0 bases to trimming and J lost 2 bases; unmatched junction nucleotides: 6. The DNA of the CDR3 is TGTGCCAGCAGTGAAGCGCCAGGTAGCGGGGCCTACGAGCAGTACTTC. Residues: CASSEAPGSGAYEQYF.

The V gene is TRBV7-7, the J gene TRBJ1-5; D may be TRBD1 (5 bases). The CDR3 is made up of 11 amino acids. Germline V CDR1 and CDR2: SSHAT, FNYEAQ (reference sequence). This chain's CDR3 is CASGGLAAQHF. In nucleotides, the CDR3 is TGTGCTAGCGGGGGACTTGCAGCCCAGCATTTT.

The CDR3 DNA is TGCGCCAGCAGCTCGGGGGGCACCCTCCCGGGGGTCCTTGAAAAACTGTTTTTT. Amino acids: CASSSGGTLPGVLEKLFF. The gene calls are TRBV5-1 and TRBJ1-4, with D possibly matching TRBD1 (6 bases). CDR3 length: 18 amino acids. CDR1 is SGHRS and CDR2 is YFSETQ in the germline V gene. With 3 bases removed from V and 7 bases from J, the gap between germline ends came to 25 bases.

The V and J genes are TRBV27 and TRBJ2-1, with D perhaps matching TRBD1 (6 bases). V was shortened by 8 bases and J by 0 bases, with 17 bases between the two germline ends. Germline V lookup: CDR1 MNHEY, CDR2 SMNVEV (reference sequence). The CDR3 covers 16 residues. The CDR3 nucleotides are TGTGCCAGCTATTCTGGGGGCGCGGGCTCCTACAATGAGCAGTTCTTC. This sequence encodes CASYSGGAGSYNEQFF.

Turning to this clone: The sample carries other DNA sequences with the same CDR3. This chain links TRBV18 with TRBJ1-2; no clear D gene. Germline-derived CDR1 and CDR2 are KGHSH and LQKENI. This CDR3 has 14 residues. V was trimmed by 3 bases and J by 2 bases, leaving 10 bases between them. CDR3 in amino acids: CASSPGGQNYGYTF. The CDR3 DNA follows: TGTGCCAGCTCACCGGGTGGGCAGAACTATGGCTACACCTTC.

CDR3 sequence reads: CASSLARTGNNEQFF. The CDR3 bases are TGTGCCAGCAGCTTAGCCAGGACAGGGAACAATGAGCAGTTCTTC. The chain joins TRBV13 to TRBJ2-1, with 8 nucleotides matching TRBD1. The ends lost 1 base at V and 5 bases at J; junction bases unmatched: 4. The germline V gene encodes CDR1 PRHDT and CDR2 FYEKMQ (reference sequence). CDR3 length: 15 amino acids.

Only a few counts were recorded for this clone. This rearrangement joins TRBV28 to TRBJ2-7, with TRBD1 as a possible D gene (5 bases). V was cut by 4 bases and J by 1 base, with 11 bases left in between. This CDR3 spans 14 amino acids. Germline V gene lookup returns CDR1 MDHEN and CDR2 SYDVKM. The CDR3 spells CASSSRRTSYEQYF. Here the CDR3 DNA reads TGTGCCAGCAGTTCGCGAAGGACATCCTACGAGCAGTACTTC.

The chain uses TRBV19 and TRBJ2-1; TRBD2 aligns across 9 bases. Germline lookup yields CDR1 LNHDA and CDR2 SQIVND (reference sequence). Unmatched junction bases numbered 13, after V lost 7 bases and J lost 3 bases. The CDR3 is made up of 17 amino acids. CDR3 in DNA: TGTGCCAGTACCCCAGGGGGGCTAGCGGGACTCTACAATGAGCAGTTCTTC. The encoded protein is CASTPGGLAGLYNEQFF.